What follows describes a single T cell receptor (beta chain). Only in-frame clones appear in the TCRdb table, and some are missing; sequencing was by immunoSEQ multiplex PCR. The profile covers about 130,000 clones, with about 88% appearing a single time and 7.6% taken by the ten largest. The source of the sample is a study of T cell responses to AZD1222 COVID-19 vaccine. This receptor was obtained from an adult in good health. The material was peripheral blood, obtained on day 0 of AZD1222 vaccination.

Here the CDR3 reads CASSGVQPGTGELFF. CDR3 coding DNA: TGCGCCAGCAGTGGTGTGCAGCCGGGGACCGGGGAGCTGTTTTTT. V gene TRBV10-2 combines with J gene TRBJ2-2; D is perhaps TRBD2 (5 bases). The CDR3 covers 15 residues. Germline V lookup: CDR1 WSHSY, CDR2 SAAADI. The V and J ends lost 4 bases and 5 bases respectively, with 14 bases between them.